One sample yielded the 29 T cell receptor beta chains listed below, sequenced in a study of blood T cell repertoires in COVID-19. Libraries were prepared by immunoSEQ multiplex PCR; TCRdb keeps only in-frame clonotypes and omits some of them. The table lists approximately 210,000 clones, approximately 91% of them singletons. Source material: peripheral blood. The receptors originated from a middle-aged woman with acute or convalescent COVID-19.

This chain links TRBV2 with TRBJ1-5; TRBD1 matches 9 bases. The length of the CDR3 is 18 residues. Trimming cost V 1 base and J 3 bases; bases outside gene matches: 10. The germline V gene has CDR1 SNHLY and CDR2 FYNNEI. This CDR3 reads CASSEDPRDRALNQPQHF. The CDR3 nucleotides are TGTGCCAGCAGTGAAGACCCTCGGGACAGGGCCCTCAATCAGCCCCAGCATTTT.

The chain employs TRBV19 and TRBJ1-2, with D tentatively TRBD1 (6 bases). The V end was cut by 0 bases, the J end by 6 bases, with 14 bases between. This CDR3 region has 15 residues. Germline V CDR1 and CDR2: LNHDA, SQIVND (reference sequence). The CDR3 DNA reads TGTGCCAGTAGTATAGACGCAGGGGCGGTGGATGGCTACACCTTC. Its translation is CASSIDAGAVDGYTF.

J is TRBJ1-4 and V is TRBV2, with a weak D call TRBD1 (5 bases). V lost 6 bases and J 2 bases, leaving 19 bases between the germline ends. Germline V CDR1 and CDR2: SNHLY, FYNNEI. The CDR3 has 17 residues. For the CDR3, the DNA is TGTGCCAGCAGCCCAAGGGAGGCAGGGCCTACTAATGAAAAACTGTTTTTT. It yields the protein CASSPREAGPTNEKLFF.

The chain employs TRBV6-1 and TRBJ1-2; tentative D call: TRBD1 (5 bases). Per the germline V gene, CDR1 is MNHNS and CDR2 is SASEGT. Trimming shortened V by 3 bases and J by 2 bases, and 7 bases separated the two germline ends. This CDR3 has 13 residues. CDR3 sequence: CASSDSGNYGYTF. The CDR3 DNA reads as TGTGCCAGCAGTGATTCAGGGAACTATGGCTACACCTTC.

The genes are TRBV6-5 and TRBJ2-5; 10 nucleotides agree with TRBD2. Germline assignment: CDR1 MNHEY and CDR2 SVGAGI. The CDR3 has 14 residues. Germline trimming cut 8 bases from V and 4 bases from J; bases unmatched to any gene: 7. The CDR3 coding sequence is TGTGCCAGCCGGATAGCGGGGGGCGGAGAGACCCAGTACTTC. This translates into CASRIAGGGETQYF.

The CDR3 loop is CSVEPQGAGTEAFF. CDR3 nucleotides: TGCAGCGTTGAACCACAGGGGGCCGGGACTGAAGCTTTCTTT. The chain has TRBV29-1 and TRBJ1-1; TRBD1 aligns across 9 bases. Germline-derived CDR1 and CDR2 are SQVTM and ANQGSEA. V shed 2 bases and J 5 bases; nucleotides not matched to a gene: 6. The CDR3 is made up of 14 amino acids.

The rearrangement links TRBV7-2 to TRBJ1-2; D is undetermined. CDR1 and CDR2 (germline): SGHTA, FQGNSA. Trimming left V 3 bases short and J 7 bases short, with 12 bases between. The CDR3 has 13 residues. CDR3 sequence reads: CASSLEGVAGYTF. CDR3 nucleotide sequence: TGTGCCAGCAGCTTGGAGGGCGTAGCTGGCTACACCTTC.

This sequence joins TRBV6-1 and TRBJ1-1, with a weak D call TRBD1 (6 bases). This CDR3 is 13 amino acids long. Per the germline V gene, CDR1 is MNHNS and CDR2 is SASEGT. Trimming took off 2 bases at V and 6 bases at J, with 10 bases between the two ends. The DNA of the CDR3 is TGTGCCAGCAGTGAAAGGACAGTCGCTGAAGCTTTCTTT. This sequence encodes CASSERTVAEAFF.

V gene TRBV30 combines with J gene TRBJ1-1; D call uncertain. The germline V gene has CDR1 GTSNPN and CDR2 SVGIG (reference sequence). The V gene lost 1 base and the J gene lost 5 bases, with 8 bases spanning the gap. The CDR3 consists of 12 residues. The CDR3 spells CAWSASITEAFF. The CDR3 bases are TGTGCCTGGAGTGCTAGTATTACTGAAGCTTTCTTT.

Concerning this clone: The same CDR3 is also encoded by other DNA sequences in this sample. The chain has TRBV9 and TRBJ1-2; TRBD1 is a possible D gene (6 bases). CDR1 and CDR2 from the germline V gene are SGDLS and YYNGEE. The CDR3 is 12 residues long. V was pared by 3 bases and J by 8 bases, with 11 bases between. The CDR3 region has the DNA TGTGCCAGCAGCGGAACAGGGTACGGCTACACCTTC. This encodes CASSGTGYGYTF.

This chain links TRBV2 with TRBJ1-1; D is perhaps TRBD1 (5 bases). The V gene's germline CDR1 is SNHLY and CDR2 FYNNEI. CDR3 length: 11 residues. The V end was cut by 8 bases, the J end by 4 bases, with 8 bases between. CDR3 in amino acids: CASGQGTEAFF. The CDR3 DNA reads TGTGCCAGCGGTCAGGGCACTGAAGCTTTCTTT.

Written as DNA, the CDR3 is TGCGCCAGCAGTGGTAGCGGGGGGGCCGGGGAGACCCAGTACTTC. It specifies CASSGSGGAGETQYF. J is TRBJ2-5 and V is TRBV10-2, with 11 bases lining up with TRBD2. Per the germline V gene, CDR1 is WSHSY and CDR2 is SAAADI. There are 15 residues in the CDR3. V lost 4 bases and J lost 5; bases outside the gene matches: 6.

The V and J genes are TRBV7-2 and TRBJ2-3, with 7 bases fitting TRBD1. J was trimmed by 0 bases and V by 10 bases; bases with no gene match: 13. Per the germline V gene, CDR1 is SGHTA and CDR2 is FQGNSA. The CDR3 contains 16 residues. The CDR3 nucleotides read TGTGCCACCCCTTTCGACCGGGACAGTAGCACAGATACGCAGTATTTT. Translating it yields CATPFDRDSSTDTQYF.

V is TRBV18 and J is TRBJ1-2; 10 positions agree with TRBD1. V gave up 6 bases and J gave up 7 bases; unmatched junction bases: 11. In germline, CDR1 is KGHSH, CDR2 LQKENI. The CDR3 is made up of 15 amino acids. The CDR3 region has the DNA TGTGCCAGCTCGCCCAACGTCGGACAGGGGGGTGGCTACACCTTC. Protein product: CASSPNVGQGGGYTF.

The chain employs TRBV7-9 and TRBJ2-3; tentative D call: TRBD2 (5 bases). The CDR3 extends over 12 amino acids. Germline V gene sequence: CDR1 SEHNR, CDR2 FQNEAQ (reference sequence). Trimming removed 8 bases at V and 6 bases at J, with 12 bases between. The DNA of the CDR3 is TGTGCCAGCCTGCCGGAGGCCGATACGCAGTATTTT. Its translation is CASLPEADTQYF.

The chain joins TRBV19 to TRBJ2-3, with 8 bases aligning to TRBD1. The CDR3 is 13 residues long. V gave up 6 bases and J gave up 4 bases; unmatched junction bases: 3. Looked up from germline, CDR1 is LNHDA and CDR2 is SQIVND (reference sequence). The CDR3 DNA reads as TGTGCCAGTAGCAACAGGGGGTCAGATACGCAGTATTTT. It yields the protein CASSNRGSDTQYF. Full variable domain (outside the CDR3, taken from reference TRBV19 and TRBJ2-3): DGGITQSPKYLFRKEGQNVTLSCEQNLNHDAMYWYRQDPGQGLRLIYYSQIVNDFQKGDIAEGYSVSREKKESFPLTVTSAQKNPTAFYLCASSNRGSDTQYFGPGTRLTVL.

The chain employs TRBV7-2 and TRBJ1-1; TRBD1 aligns across 8 bases. V gave up 1 base and J gave up 9 bases; unmatched junction bases: 7. The CDR3 consists of 14 residues. Germline V gene lookup returns CDR1 SGHTA and CDR2 FQGNSA. CDR3 coding DNA: TGTGCCAGCAGCTTAGGGACAGGGTTTGGGAAAGCTTTCTTT. This gives the protein CASSLGTGFGKAFF.

The rearrangement links TRBV19 to TRBJ1-4; D remains ambiguous. This CDR3 spans 16 amino acids. Germline V CDR1 and CDR2: LNHDA, SQIVND (reference sequence). The V end was cut by 8 bases, the J end by 1 base, with 17 bases between. In DNA form, the CDR3 reads TGTGCCAGTCGACCCGACTGGAGGATAACTAATGAAAAACTGTTTTTT. Protein product: CASRPDWRITNEKLFF.

V is TRBV14 and J is TRBJ1-1, with D unclear. V gave up 0 bases and J gave up 0 bases, with 2 bases separating them. The CDR3 contains 13 residues. CDR1 and CDR2 from the germline V gene are SGHDN and FVKESK. As DNA, the CDR3 is TGTGCCAGCAGCCAAGACTTGAACACTGAAGCTTTCTTT. This gives the protein CASSQDLNTEAFF.

This clone was observed a single time. This chain joins TRBV7-2 and TRBJ2-5; D may be TRBD2 (5 bases). Germline CDR1 is SGHTA and CDR2 is FQGNSA. Trimming cost V 5 bases and J 6 bases, with 25 bases left between them. The CDR3 is made up of 17 amino acids. The CDR3 DNA reads TGTGCCAGCAGCCTACTACCTAAACAGTTGAGGGAGAAGACCCAGTACTTC. It yields the protein CASSLLPKQLREKTQYF.

The chain has TRBV5-1 and TRBJ2-3; no reliable D call. This CDR3 contains 16 residues. V lost 0 bases to trimming and J lost 1 base, with 12 bases between them. Germline V CDR1 and CDR2: SGHRS, YFSETQ. The CDR3, as DNA: TGCGCCAGCAGCTTGGCGGTTCTATTGGGCACAGATACGCAGTATTTT. It translates to CASSLAVLLGTDTQYF. Variable domain in full (rest from reference TRBV5-1 and TRBJ2-3): KAGVTQTPRYLIKTRGQQVTLSCSPISGHRSVSWYQQTPGQGLQFLFEYFSETQRNKGNFPGRFSGRQFSNSRSEMNVSTLELGDSALYLCASSLAVLLGTDTQYFGPGTRLTVL.

The chain uses TRBV7-3 and TRBJ2-3; D not certain. Between the trimmed V and J ends, which lost 2 bases and 12 bases, there was a span of 15 bases. The germline V gene encodes CDR1 SGHTA and CDR2 FQGTGA. This CDR3 has 13 amino acids. CDR3 nucleotides: TGTGCCAGCAGCTTATCCGCGGAGCAACACCAGTATTTT. Translation gives CASSLSAEQHQYF.

The rearrangement uses TRBV6-5 and TRBJ1-1, with D hard to call. The V gene lost 8 bases and the J gene lost 6 bases, with 22 bases spanning the gap. The CDR3 covers 15 residues. CDR1 and CDR2 (germline): MNHEY, SVGAGI. The CDR3 DNA reads TGTGCCAGCTGCACTCCCACACTACCCCATCCTGAAGCTTTCTTT. Translating it yields CASCTPTLPHPEAFF.

This sequence joins TRBV4-1 and TRBJ2-2, with D possibly matching TRBD2 (6 bases). Germline V CDR1 and CDR2: MGHRA, YSYEKL. The CDR3 loop spans 18 amino acids. Trimming removed 2 bases at V and 7 bases at J, with 23 bases between. Here the CDR3 DNA reads TGCGCCAGCAGCCAACCTACCCGGAGGGGCCGGAGAGACGGGGAGCTGTTTTTT. Translated: CASSQPTRRGRRDGELFF.

The J gene is TRBJ1-1, the V gene TRBV5-1, with 9 positions matching TRBD1. Trimming took 3 bases from V and 4 from J; bases not matched to a gene: 7. Germline V gene lookup returns CDR1 SGHRS and CDR2 YFSETQ. The CDR3 runs to 15 residues. DNA for the CDR3: TGCGCCAGCAGCTCGATGGAGACAGGGGGCACTGAAGCTTTCTTT. It is translated as CASSSMETGGTEAFF.

V and J are TRBV3-1 (or the pseudogene TRBV3-2) and TRBJ1-5; 11 positions agree with TRBD1. The CDR3 has 18 residues. The germline V gene has CDR1 LGHDT and CDR2 YNNKEL (reference sequence). Trimming at V came to 2 bases and at J to 1 base, leaving 7 bases not matched to a gene. This chain's CDR3 is CASSQRDRGTLSNQPQHF. The DNA for the CDR3 is TGTGCCAGCAGCCAAAGGGACAGGGGGACCCTCAGCAATCAGCCCCAGCATTTT.

The gene calls are TRBV3-1 (or the pseudogene TRBV3-2) and TRBJ1-1; a weak D match, TRBD1 (6 bases). Trimming stripped 6 bases from V and 7 bases from J, with 18 bases between. This CDR3 contains 14 residues. CDR1 and CDR2 from the germline V gene are LGHDT and YNNKEL (reference sequence). CDR3 protein: CASSSQGYANEAFF. CDR3 nucleotides: TGTGCCAGCAGTTCACAGGGCTATGCTAATGAAGCTTTCTTT.

V is TRBV29-1 and J is TRBJ2-2; D perhaps matches TRBD1 (6 bases). The CDR3 has 16 amino acids. Looked up from germline, CDR1 is SQVTM and CDR2 is ANQGSEA. V was pared by 0 bases and J by 6 bases, with 17 bases between. Here the CDR3 reads CSVEDDSHRDAGELFF. CDR3 DNA sequence: TGCAGCGTTGAAGATGATTCTCACAGGGACGCCGGGGAGCTGTTTTTT.

The chain combines TRBV18 with TRBJ2-1, with 10 bases lining up with TRBD1. Germline V CDR1 and CDR2: KGHSH, LQKENI. The CDR3 sequence is 16 residues long. V shed 3 bases, J shed 7 bases, and the junction held 9 bases outside the gene matches. The DNA for the CDR3 is TGTGCCAGCTCACCCGGAGGGGGACAGGGGAGGAATGAGCAGTTCTTC. Encoded protein: CASSPGGGQGRNEQFF.